A selection of T cell receptor beta chains follows, all from one sample in a study of beta chain features in type 1 diabetes. Here immunoSEQ multiplex PCR was the method, and the copy in TCRdb shows in-frame clones only, minus some. The sample consists of around 320,000 clones, about 14% of them appearing once. The sequenced material came from central memory CD4+ T cells from blood. The source of these receptors is a man aged 30-40 years in good health. Both conserved end residues are part of each CDR3. The order of the fields is CDR3 DNA, CDR3 protein, V gene, CDR3 length, D gene, J gene, clone size. D genes are given only for firm matches. Only part of the rows carry a size: once, few, many, or a class if the clone is expanded.

TGTGCCAGCAGCGAAACAGGGGGCGGAAGCACAGATACGCAGTATTTT	CASSETGGGSTDTQYF	TRBV9	16	TRBD1	TRBJ2-3	few
TGTGCCAGCAGCTTCCGACAGGAGGGGAACTATGGCTACACCTTC	CASSFRQEGNYGYTF	TRBV7-9	15	.	TRBJ1-2	many
TGTGCCAGCACTGCCGGACTAGCGGGTATATCCGGGGAGCTGTTTTTT	CASTAGLAGISGELFF	TRBV2	16	TRBD2	TRBJ2-2	.
TGTGCCAGCAGTGAGTTTACAGGGCAGAACACTGAAGCTTTCTTT	CASSEFTGQNTEAFF	TRBV25-1	15	.	TRBJ1-1	few
TGTGCCAGCAGACATTTTAATCTAGCGGGAGTTAGCAGCAATGAGCAGTTCTTC	CASRHFNLAGVSSNEQFF	TRBV11-3	18	TRBD2	TRBJ2-1	.
TGTGCCAGCAGTACCATCCGGAATTCACCCCTCCACTTT	CASSTIRNSPLHF	TRBV7-9	13	.	TRBJ1-6	.
TGTGCCAGCAGTGCAGGGGTTACTGAAGCTTTCTTT	CASSAGVTEAFF	TRBV6-1	12	.	TRBJ1-1	.
TGTGCCAGCAGCCGAGTTATGGGTACCACTGAAGCTTTCTTT	CASSRVMGTTEAFF	TRBV14	14	.	TRBJ1-1	many
TGTGCCAGCAGAAGGTTGGGGACAGATATCGGTGAGCAGTTCTTC	CASRRLGTDIGEQFF	TRBV6-1	15	TRBD1	TRBJ2-1	.
TGTGCCAGCAGCGCCACATCTAGAGGAGGGGACGGGGAGCTGTTTTTT	CASSATSRGGDGELFF	TRBV9	16	.	TRBJ2-2	few
TGCGCCAGCAGCTTGGACAGGGGAGTAAATGGCTACACCTTC	CASSLDRGVNGYTF	TRBV5-1	14	TRBD1	TRBJ1-2	.
TGCGCCAGCAGCCTTACAGGCCCCCAAGAGACCCAGTACTTC	CASSLTGPQETQYF	TRBV5-1	14	.	TRBJ2-5	.
TGCGCCAGCAGTGACAATTCACCCCTCCACTTT	CASSDNSPLHF	TRBV10-2	11	.	TRBJ1-6	.
TGTGCCAGCAGTGACCTGAACCCGGAGCCCCAGCATTTT	CASSDLNPEPQHF	TRBV2	13	.	TRBJ1-5	.